The 22 T cell receptor beta chains listed next were all sequenced from one sample in a study of blood T cell repertoires in COVID-19. Repertoires were generated with immunoSEQ multiplex PCR, while TCRdb's copy carries only in-frame clones and drops some. The sample records fewer than 100,000 clones, around 86% being singletons. The source material was peripheral blood. These receptors originate from a human donor in a cohort sampled during active COVID-19.

The chain employs TRBV7-3 and TRBJ1-3; unclear D gene. This CDR3 contains 15 residues. The V and J ends lost 2 bases and 4 bases respectively, with 12 bases between them. Germline values: CDR1 SGHTA, CDR2 FQGTGA. The CDR3 spells CASSLEGGDGNTIYF. The CDR3 region has the DNA TGTGCCAGCAGCTTAGAGGGAGGCGACGGAAACACCATATATTTT.

CDR3 nucleotide sequence: TGTGCCATCGGGGGCAGCGACACTGAAGCTTTCTTT. Its translation: CAIGGSDTEAFF. The chain couples TRBV10-3 to TRBJ1-1; D may be TRBD1 (6 bases). Deletions cut 8 bases from V and 3 bases from J, with 10 bases between. The CDR3 has 12 residues. CDR1 and CDR2 from the germline V gene are ENHRY and SYGVKD.

This clone turned up a few times. The rearrangement links TRBV5-8 to TRBJ2-3; TRBD1 matches 7 bases. CDR1 and CDR2 (germline): SGHTS, YDEGEE. The CDR3 has 16 residues. J gave up 0 bases and V 4 bases, and 8 bases lay outside the gene matches. Here the CDR3 DNA reads TGTGCCAGCAGCAAGGGACAGACTCCTAGCACAGATACGCAGTATTTT. Translated, it gives CASSKGQTPSTDTQYF.

V and J are TRBV5-1 and TRBJ2-7; 8 bases are a match to TRBD1. Trimming removed 4 bases from V and 3 bases from J; junction bases left unmatched: 6. CDR1 SGHRS and CDR2 YFSETQ come from the germline V gene. There are 14 residues in the CDR3. The CDR3 DNA reads as TGCGCCAGCAGCGTGACAGGGGCCGACTACGAGCAGTACTTC. It codes for CASSVTGADYEQYF.

This clone was counted only a few times. This chain connects TRBV10-1 to TRBJ1-3; D is unresolved. V shed 5 bases and J shed 1 base, with 6 bases lying between them. This CDR3 comprises 13 residues. Looked up from germline, CDR1 is WNHNN and CDR2 is SYGVQD (reference sequence). The CDR3 protein is CASSTASGNTIYF. The CDR3 coding sequence is TGCGCCAGCAGTACAGCTTCTGGAAACACCATATATTTT.

The J gene is TRBJ2-1, the V gene TRBV6-2 or TRBV6-3; D not resolved. The V end was cut by 6 bases, the J end by 4 bases, with 7 bases between. CDR3 length: 12 amino acids. Germline V lookup: CDR1 MNHEY, CDR2 SVGEGT. Written as DNA, the CDR3 is TGTGCCAGCAGCCCCGGGTACAATGAGCAGTTCTTC. Its protein product is CASSPGYNEQFF.

The chain couples TRBV5-1 to TRBJ2-7, with 7 bases aligning to TRBD1. With 0 bases clipped from V and 2 bases from J, the junction kept 2 bases outside the gene matches. The germline gives CDR1 SGHRS, CDR2 YFSETQ. This CDR3 has 14 amino acids. CDR3 DNA sequence: TGCGCCAGCAGCTTGGGGCAGGGGGCCTACGAGCAGTACTTC. Encoded protein: CASSLGQGAYEQYF.

The V gene is TRBV19, the J gene TRBJ2-3; D perhaps matches TRBD1 (5 bases). Germline loops: CDR1 LNHDA, CDR2 SQIVND (reference sequence). V was cut by 3 bases and J by 1 base, with 14 bases left in between. The CDR3 length is 16 residues. The CDR3, as DNA: TGTGCCAGTAGTATCGGACGCGGCAGGGGCACAGATACGCAGTATTTT. This sequence encodes CASSIGRGRGTDTQYF.

The rearrangement joins TRBV7-6 to TRBJ1-3; 8 positions match TRBD1. Per germline, CDR1 SGHVS and CDR2 FNYEAQ. CDR3 length equals 14 residues. The V segment lost 5 bases and the J segment 4 bases; nucleotides outside the gene matches: 4. The CDR3 DNA reads TGTGCCAGCAGCCCCGACAGGGGAGGAAACACCATATATTTT. Protein: CASSPDRGGNTIYF. The variable domain in full, with the rest retrieved from reference TRBV7-6 and TRBJ1-3, is GAGVSQSPRYKVTKRGQDVALRCDPISGHVSLYWYRQALGQGPEFLTYFNYEAQQDKSGLPNDRFSAERPEGSISTLTIQRTEQRDSAMYRCASSPDRGGNTIYFGEGSWLTVV.

V and J are TRBV30 and TRBJ1-5; 8 bases fit TRBD1. V lost 1 base and J lost 7; bases outside the gene matches: 9. Germline CDR1 is GTSNPN and CDR2 is SVGIG (reference sequence). The length of the CDR3 is 15 residues. The CDR3 region has the DNA TGTGCCTGGAGTGGCCGACAGGGGTCACGGCAGCCCCAGCATTTT. It is translated as CAWSGRQGSRQPQHF. Full variable domain (missing parts from reference TRBV30 and TRBJ1-5): SQTIHQWPATLVQPVGSPLSLECTVEGTSNPNLYWYRQAAGRGLQLLFYSVGIGQISSEVPQNLSASRPQDRQFILSSKKLLLSDSGFYLCAWSGRQGSRQPQHFGDGTRLSIL.

V usage is TRBV6-1 and J usage is TRBJ2-2, with TRBD1 as a possible D gene (6 bases). From germline, CDR1 is MNHNS and CDR2 SASEGT. This CDR3 has 15 residues. V lost 2 bases and J 5 bases, leaving 12 bases between the germline ends. CDR3 protein: CASSEKGETTGELFF. DNA of the CDR3: TGTGCCAGCAGTGAAAAGGGGGAGACTACCGGGGAGCTGTTTTTT.

In its sample, this clone was seen a few times. The rearrangement links TRBV4-1 to TRBJ1-1, with 8 bases fitting TRBD1. The CDR3 runs to 16 residues. The V and J ends lost 3 bases and 8 bases, in that order; junction bases with no gene match: 14. CDR1 and CDR2 (germline): MGHRA, YSYEKL. CDR3: CASSHVQGAGAGEAFF. For the CDR3, the DNA is TGCGCCAGCAGCCACGTCCAGGGGGCGGGAGCGGGGGAAGCTTTCTTT.

This clone has more than one count but fewer than ten. The chain employs TRBV6-5 and TRBJ1-3; D remains unclear. Germline V CDR1 and CDR2: MNHEY, SVGAGI. V lost 7 bases and J 0 bases, leaving 10 bases between the germline ends. The CDR3 extends over 14 amino acids. In DNA form, the CDR3 reads TGTGCCAGCACCCTAGATTACTCTGGAAACACCATATATTTT. Its protein is CASTLDYSGNTIYF.

The V and J genes are TRBV6-5 and TRBJ1-2; the match to TRBD1 covers 7 bases. Losses at the gene ends were 8 bases for V and 0 bases for J; bases not matched to a gene: 3. This CDR3 comprises 13 residues. Germline CDR1 MNHEY, CDR2 SVGAGI. CDR3 sequence: CASQTGPNYGYTF. The CDR3 DNA sequence: TGTGCCAGCCAGACAGGGCCTAACTATGGCTACACCTTC.

The genes are TRBV28 and TRBJ2-1; D may be TRBD2 (7 bases). There are 12 residues in the CDR3. Deletions cut 8 bases from V and 6 bases from J, with 11 bases between. Looked up from germline, CDR1 is MDHEN and CDR2 is SYDVKM. The CDR3 is CASGGAFNEQFF. DNA of the CDR3: TGTGCCAGCGGGGGGGCTTTCAATGAGCAGTTCTTC.

This rearrangement joins TRBV5-6 to TRBJ2-5; TRBD2 agrees at 14 bases. Germline V lookup: CDR1 SGHDT, CDR2 YYEEEE. This CDR3 spans 18 amino acids. After removal of 5 bases from V and 5 bases from J, the junction contained 14 bases not matched to a gene. CDR3 sequence (DNA): TGTGCCAGCAGTATAAGACTAGCGGGGGGGCCCTCGGCCGAGACCCAGTACTTC. It yields the protein CASSIRLAGGPSAETQYF.

Comments on this clone: Other DNA sequences in this sample translate to the same CDR3. The J gene is TRBJ2-3, the V gene TRBV7-3, with 8 bases identical to TRBD2. The CDR3 runs to 15 residues. Germline trimming cut 2 bases from V and 3 bases from J; bases unmatched to any gene: 4. Germline CDR1 is SGHTA and CDR2 is FQGTGA. The CDR3 spells CASSLLAGATDTQYF. The CDR3 coding sequence is TGTGCCAGCAGCTTACTAGCGGGCGCGACAGATACGCAGTATTTT. Based on the CDR3 plus reference TRBV7-3 and TRBJ2-3, the full variable domain is GAGVSQTPSNKVTEKGKYVELRCDPISGHTALYWYRQSLGQGPEFLIYFQGTGAADDSGLPNDRFFAVRPEGSVSTLKIQRTERGDSAVYLCASSLLAGATDTQYFGPGTRLTVL.

The chain couples TRBV3-1 (or the pseudogene TRBV3-2) to TRBJ2-7; D perhaps matches TRBD2 (5 bases). Trimming pared 1 base from V and 5 bases from J, leaving 9 bases between. Looked up from germline, CDR1 is LGHDT and CDR2 is YNNKEL (reference sequence). CDR3 size: 13 residues. Written as DNA, the CDR3 is TGTGCCAGCAGCCAAGGCAACGGGAACGAGCAGTACTTC. This encodes CASSQGNGNEQYF.

V and J are TRBV3-1 (or the pseudogene TRBV3-2) and TRBJ1-5; D may be TRBD1 (5 bases). CDR3 length equals 13 residues. Germline V gene data show CDR1 as LGHDT and CDR2 as YNNKEL (reference sequence). V shed 6 bases and J shed 6 bases, with 12 bases lying between them. The CDR3 here is CASSLDRFQPQHF. CDR3 coding DNA: TGTGCCAGCAGTCTCGACAGATTTCAGCCCCAGCATTTT.

This clone was found a few times. The genes are TRBV9 and TRBJ1-4; D possibly corresponds to TRBD1 (5 bases). The V and J ends lost 4 bases and 7 bases respectively, with 14 bases between them. The length of the CDR3 is 14 residues. Germline assignment: CDR1 SGDLS and CDR2 YYNGEE. The CDR3 DNA reads as TGTGCCAGCAGCAAAGGGGTCCGGAGTGAAAAACTGTTTTTT. Its protein product is CASSKGVRSEKLFF.

The chain is built from TRBV5-4 and TRBJ1-2; no clear D gene. Trimming left V 0 bases short and J 5 bases short, with 8 bases between. Germline lookup yields CDR1 SGHNT and CDR2 YYREEE (reference sequence). The length of the CDR3 is 13 residues. The CDR3 sequence: CASSLDRKYGYTF. The DNA for the CDR3 is TGTGCCAGCAGCTTGGACAGAAAATATGGCTACACCTTC. Variable domain in full (rest from reference TRBV5-4 and TRBJ1-2): ETGVTQSPTHLIKTRGQQVTLRCSSQSGHNTVSWYQQALGQGPQFIFQYYREEENGRGNFPPRFSGLQFPNYSSELNVNALELDDSALYLCASSLDRKYGYTFGSGTRLTVV.

This chain joins TRBV16 and TRBJ1-5, with 9 nucleotides matching TRBD1. Germline CDR1 reads KGHSY; CDR2 reads FQNENV. The V segment lost 0 bases and the J segment 5 bases; nucleotides outside the gene matches: 2. The CDR3 covers 15 residues. The CDR3 sequence is CASSQSGQGYQPQHF. In DNA, the CDR3 is TGTGCCAGCAGCCAATCGGGACAGGGCTATCAGCCCCAGCATTTT.